Presented here are 7 T cell receptor beta chains from one specimen sequenced in a study of control samples from healthy donors and cancer patients. Produced via immunoSEQ multiplex PCR; TCRdb's table is partial and in-frame only. The profile shows some 120,000 clones, approximately 92% of them singletons. What was sequenced was PBMCs. All receptors derive from a woman aged 45-65 years with colorectal cancer.

The chain is built from TRBV9 and TRBJ1-3; 7 nucleotides line up with TRBD1. CDR1 and CDR2 from the germline V gene are SGDLS and YYNGEE. The J segment lost 0 bases and the V segment lost 0 bases, leaving 6 bases of the junction unmatched. This CDR3 has 17 residues. Written as DNA, the CDR3 is TGTGCCAGCAGCGTAGCCCCGGGACAGATCTCTGGAAACACCATATATTTT. Protein sequence: CASSVAPGQISGNTIYF.

This clone was recorded once. This chain connects TRBV7-3 to TRBJ1-1; D is undetermined. Looked up from germline, CDR1 is SGHTA and CDR2 is FQGTGA. Trimming removed 0 bases at V and 8 bases at J, with 16 bases between. This CDR3 is built from 15 residues. The CDR3 sequence: CASSLTLGGPLEAFF. CDR3 DNA sequence: TGTGCCAGCAGCTTAACTCTGGGTGGACCGTTGGAAGCTTTCTTT. The full variable domain, in which reference TRBV7-3 and TRBJ1-1 provide the parts outside the CDR3, is GAGVSQTPSNKVTEKGKYVELRCDPISGHTALYWYRQSLGQGPEFLIYFQGTGAADDSGLPNDRFFAVRPEGSVSTLKIQRTERGDSAVYLCASSLTLGGPLEAFFGQGTRLTVV.

The V and J genes are TRBV9 and TRBJ1-4; perhaps TRBD1 as D (6 bases). Between the trimmed V and J ends, which lost 4 bases and 17 bases, there was a span of 18 bases. The CDR3 spans 12 residues. The germline V gene encodes CDR1 SGDLS and CDR2 YYNGEE. The CDR3 is CASSTKTGALFF. The CDR3 DNA reads as TGTGCCAGCAGCACAAAGACAGGCGCCTTATTTTTT.

This clone showed up just once. This sequence joins TRBV30 and TRBJ1-2; D remains unclear. The CDR3 is 13 amino acids. V gave up 3 bases and J gave up 10 bases, with 18 bases separating them. Germline CDR1 reads GTSNPN; CDR2 reads SVGIG (reference sequence). CDR3 sequence reads: CAWRGGWRQDYTF. As DNA, the CDR3 is TGTGCCTGGAGGGGAGGATGGAGGCAGGACTACACCTTC. Full variable domain (missing parts from reference TRBV30 and TRBJ1-2): SQTIHQWPATLVQPVGSPLSLECTVEGTSNPNLYWYRQAAGRGLQLLFYSVGIGQISSEVPQNLSASRPQDRQFILSSKKLLLSDSGFYLCAWRGGWRQDYTFGSGTRLTVV.

The CDR3 DNA reads as TGTGCCAGCCGGGACAGGGGAGATAACTATGGCTACACCTTC. This codes for CASRDRGDNYGYTF. The V call is TRBV18, the J call TRBJ1-2, with 10 positions matching TRBD1. This CDR3 contains 14 residues. J was trimmed by 1 base and V by 8 bases; bases with no gene match: 4. The V gene's germline CDR1 is KGHSH and CDR2 LQKENI. The full variable domain, rest sourced from reference TRBV18 and TRBJ1-2, is NAGVMQNPRHLVRRRGQEARLRCSPMKGHSHVYWYRQLPEEGLKFMVYLQKENIIDESGMPKERFSAEFPKEGPSILRIQQVVRGDSAAYFCASRDRGDNYGYTFGSGTRLTVV.

The genes are TRBV7-2 and TRBJ2-7, with 10 bases fitting TRBD2. V dropped 3 bases and J dropped 5; count of bases not matched to a gene: 7. The germline V gene encodes CDR1 SGHTA and CDR2 FQGNSA. The CDR3 is 15 residues long. CDR3 sequence reads: CASSFRASGSDEQYF. The DNA of the CDR3 is TGTGCCAGCAGCTTTCGGGCTAGCGGGAGCGACGAGCAGTACTTC.

CDR3 residues: CASSLVGSGTGELFF. CDR3 nucleotide sequence: TGCGCCAGCAGCTTGGTCGGGAGCGGCACCGGGGAGCTGTTTTTT. V gene TRBV5-1 combines with J gene TRBJ2-2, with TRBD2 as a possible D gene (6 bases). CDR3 length: 15 residues. V lost 0 bases and J lost 4, with 10 bases in between. The V gene's germline CDR1 is SGHRS and CDR2 YFSETQ.